This T cell receptor beta chain was documented in a study of T cell repertoires in cytomegalovirus infection. As for the study in general: Based on public TCR beta signatures, there were indications of CMV infection and of a matching HLA type. Overall study findings and caveats: Ex vivo responses were dominated by HLA-C-restricted CMV-specific TCR beta clonotypes. Carriers of CMV plus the relevant HLA were identified by cumulative public TCR beta family frequency.

This clonotype was picked up many times. What it binds is not known. Trimming left V 5 bases short and J 8 bases short, with 9 bases between. The CDR3 is made up of 12 amino acids. The V gene's germline CDR1 is SGHTA and CDR2 FQGNSA. TCRdb passed the reads through MiXCR, listing each CDR3 protein once. The data show 130,000 or so distinct CDR3 sequences, about 6.3% seen once. The chain links TRBV7-2 to TRBJ2-2; D is ambiguous. The TCR was taken from a human donor in good health (CMV status not recorded). Some clones in this sample may be carry-over from other donors' samples. Sequencing used PBMCs. CDR3 loop: CASSQRAGELFF. The CDR3, as DNA: TGTGCCAGCAGCCAGCGAGCTGGGGAGCTGTTTTTT.